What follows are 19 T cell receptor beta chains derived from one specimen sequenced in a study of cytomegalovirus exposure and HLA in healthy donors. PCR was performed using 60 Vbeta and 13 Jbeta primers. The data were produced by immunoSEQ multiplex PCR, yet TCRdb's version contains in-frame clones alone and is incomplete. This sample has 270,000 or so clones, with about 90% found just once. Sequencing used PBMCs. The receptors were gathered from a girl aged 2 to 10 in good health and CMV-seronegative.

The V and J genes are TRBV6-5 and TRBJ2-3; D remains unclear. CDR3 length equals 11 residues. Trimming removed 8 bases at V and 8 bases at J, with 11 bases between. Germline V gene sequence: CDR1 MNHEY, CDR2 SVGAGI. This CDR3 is CASGWRGTQYF. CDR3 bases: TGTGCCAGCGGTTGGAGAGGTACGCAGTATTTT.

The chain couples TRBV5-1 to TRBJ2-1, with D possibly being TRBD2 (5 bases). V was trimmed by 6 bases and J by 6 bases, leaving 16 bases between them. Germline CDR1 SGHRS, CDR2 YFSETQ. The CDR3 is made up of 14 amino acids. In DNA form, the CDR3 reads TGCGCCAGCACCTCGGTTGGAGGTGGCAATGAGCAGTTCTTC. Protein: CASTSVGGGNEQFF.

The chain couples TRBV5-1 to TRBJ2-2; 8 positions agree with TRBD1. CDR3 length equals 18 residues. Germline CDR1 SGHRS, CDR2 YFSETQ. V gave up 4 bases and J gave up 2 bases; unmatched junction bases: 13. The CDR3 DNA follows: TGCGCCAGCAGCCCCGGCACGACAGGGGTCCATAACACCGGGGAGCTGTTTTTT. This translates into CASSPGTTGVHNTGELFF.

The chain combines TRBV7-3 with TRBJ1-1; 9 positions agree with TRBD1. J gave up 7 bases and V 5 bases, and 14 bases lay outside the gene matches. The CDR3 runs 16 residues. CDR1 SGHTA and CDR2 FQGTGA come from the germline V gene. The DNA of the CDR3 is TGTGCCAGCAGCCTCCCCCCTCTTCGGGACAGGGTTGAAGCTTTCTTT. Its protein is CASSLPPLRDRVEAFF.

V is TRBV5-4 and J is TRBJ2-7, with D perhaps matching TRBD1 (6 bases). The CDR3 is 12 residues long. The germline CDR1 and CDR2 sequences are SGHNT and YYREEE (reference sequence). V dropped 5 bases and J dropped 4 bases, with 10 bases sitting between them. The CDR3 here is CASRGQGYEQYF. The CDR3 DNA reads TGTGCCAGCAGGGGGCAGGGGTACGAGCAGTACTTC.

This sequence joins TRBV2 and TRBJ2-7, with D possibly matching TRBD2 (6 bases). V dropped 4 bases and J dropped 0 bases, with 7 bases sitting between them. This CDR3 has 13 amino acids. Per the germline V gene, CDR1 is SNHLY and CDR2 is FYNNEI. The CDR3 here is CASSAGSSYEQYF. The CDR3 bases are TGTGCCAGCAGTGCCGGGAGCTCCTACGAGCAGTACTTC.

Written as DNA, the CDR3 is TGCAGCGTTGGAGAAAACACAGGTTGGGGTTCCGGGAGTACTGAAGCTTTCTTT. Amino acids: CSVGENTGWGSGSTEAFF. The chain recombines TRBV29-1 with TRBJ1-1; a weak D match, TRBD1 (5 bases). V was clipped by 4 bases and J by 5 bases, with 29 bases between them. Germline V gene sequence: CDR1 SQVTM, CDR2 ANQGSEA. The length of the CDR3 is 18 residues. The entire variable domain, with the rest obtained from reference TRBV29-1 and TRBJ1-1, is as follows: SAVISQKPSRDICQRGTSLTIQCQVDSQVTMMFWYRQQPGQSLTLIATANQGSEATYESGFVIDKFPISRPNLTFSTLTVSNMSPEDSSIYLCSVGENTGWGSGSTEAFFGQGTRLTVV.

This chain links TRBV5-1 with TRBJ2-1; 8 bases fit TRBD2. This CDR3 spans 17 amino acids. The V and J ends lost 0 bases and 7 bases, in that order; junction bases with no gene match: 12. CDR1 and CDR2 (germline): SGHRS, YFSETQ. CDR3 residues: CASSLASWREVRNEQFF. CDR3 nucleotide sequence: TGCGCCAGCAGCTTGGCCTCGTGGCGGGAGGTTCGGAATGAGCAGTTCTTC.

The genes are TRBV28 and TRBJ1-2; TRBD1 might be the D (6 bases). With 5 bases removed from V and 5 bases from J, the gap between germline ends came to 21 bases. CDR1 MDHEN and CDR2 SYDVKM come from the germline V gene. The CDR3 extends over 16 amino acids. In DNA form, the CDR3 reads TGTGCCAGCAGTGAGATTTGGACAGAGGCCTCTTATGGCTACACCTTC. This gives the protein CASSEIWTEASYGYTF.

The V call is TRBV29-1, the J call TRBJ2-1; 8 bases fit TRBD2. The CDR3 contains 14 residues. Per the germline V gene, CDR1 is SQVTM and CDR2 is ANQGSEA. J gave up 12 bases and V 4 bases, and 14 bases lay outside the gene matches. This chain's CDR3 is CSVASSGNAKGQFF. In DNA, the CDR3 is TGCAGCGTTGCTAGTAGCGGGAACGCCAAGGGGCAGTTCTTC.

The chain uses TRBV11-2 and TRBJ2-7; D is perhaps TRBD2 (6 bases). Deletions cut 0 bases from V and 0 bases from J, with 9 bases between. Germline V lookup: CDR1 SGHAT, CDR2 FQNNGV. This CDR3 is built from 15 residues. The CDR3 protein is CASSLEGTGSYEQYF. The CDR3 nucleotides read TGTGCCAGCAGCTTAGAAGGGACTGGCTCCTACGAGCAGTACTTC.

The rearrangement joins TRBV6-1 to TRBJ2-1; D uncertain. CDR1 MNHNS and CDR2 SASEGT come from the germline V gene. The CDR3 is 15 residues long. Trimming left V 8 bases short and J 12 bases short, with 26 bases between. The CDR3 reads CASQSPSRYPDPQFF. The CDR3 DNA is TGTGCCAGCCAATCACCGTCGCGGTATCCTGACCCGCAGTTCTTC.

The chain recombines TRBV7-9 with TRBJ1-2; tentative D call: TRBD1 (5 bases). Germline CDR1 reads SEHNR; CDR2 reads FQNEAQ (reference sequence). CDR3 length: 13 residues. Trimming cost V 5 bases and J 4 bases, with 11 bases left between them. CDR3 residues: CASSPGTRYGYTF. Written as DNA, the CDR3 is TGTGCCAGCAGCCCCGGGACTCGCTATGGCTACACCTTC.

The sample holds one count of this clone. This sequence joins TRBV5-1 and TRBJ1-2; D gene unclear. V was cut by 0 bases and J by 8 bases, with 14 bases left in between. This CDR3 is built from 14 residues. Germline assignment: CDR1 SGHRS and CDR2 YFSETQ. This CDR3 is CASSLVSSEAGYTF. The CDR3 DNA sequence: TGCGCCAGCAGCTTGGTCTCCTCAGAGGCGGGCTACACCTTC.

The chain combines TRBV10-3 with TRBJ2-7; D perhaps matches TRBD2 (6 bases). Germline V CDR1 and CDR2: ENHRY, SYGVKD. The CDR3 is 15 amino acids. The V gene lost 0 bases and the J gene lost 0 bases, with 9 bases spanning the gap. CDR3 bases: TGTGCCATCAGTGAGTCGGCTAGCGCCTCCTACGAGCAGTACTTC. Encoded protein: CAISESASASYEQYF.

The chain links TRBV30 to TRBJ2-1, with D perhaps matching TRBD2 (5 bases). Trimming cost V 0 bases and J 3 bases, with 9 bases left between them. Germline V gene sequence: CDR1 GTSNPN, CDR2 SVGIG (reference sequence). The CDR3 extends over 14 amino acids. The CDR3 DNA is TGTGCCTGGAGTGTCGCCGGGAACTACAATGAGCAGTTCTTC. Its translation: CAWSVAGNYNEQFF.

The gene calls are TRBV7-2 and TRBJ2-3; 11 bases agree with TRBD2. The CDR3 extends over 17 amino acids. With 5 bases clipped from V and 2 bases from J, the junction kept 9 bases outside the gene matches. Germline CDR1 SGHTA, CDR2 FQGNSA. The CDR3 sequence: CASSARTSGYPTDTQYF. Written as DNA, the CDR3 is TGTGCCAGCAGCGCTAGGACTAGCGGGTATCCCACAGATACGCAGTATTTT.

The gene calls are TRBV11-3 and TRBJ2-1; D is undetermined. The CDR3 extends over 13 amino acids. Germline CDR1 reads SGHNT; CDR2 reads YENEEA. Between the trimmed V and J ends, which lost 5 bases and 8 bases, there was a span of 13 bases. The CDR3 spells CASSPPSLDEQFF. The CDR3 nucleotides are TGTGCCAGCAGCCCCCCTTCTCTTGATGAGCAGTTCTTC. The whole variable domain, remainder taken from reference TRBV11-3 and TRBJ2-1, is EAGVVQSPRYKIIEKKQPVAFWCNPISGHNTLYWYLQNLGQGPELLIRYENEEAVDDSQLPKDRFSAERLKGVDSTLKIQPAELGDSAVYLCASSPPSLDEQFFGPGTRLTVL.

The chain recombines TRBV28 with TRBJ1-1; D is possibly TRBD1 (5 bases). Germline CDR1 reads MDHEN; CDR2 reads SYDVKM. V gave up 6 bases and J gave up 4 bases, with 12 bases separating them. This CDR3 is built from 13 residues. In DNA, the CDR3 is TGTGCCAGCAGCCCTCAGGGTTTCACTGAAGCTTTCTTT. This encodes CASSPQGFTEAFF. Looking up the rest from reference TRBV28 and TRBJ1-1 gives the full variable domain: DVKVTQSSRYLVKRTGEKVFLECVQDMDHENMFWYRQDPGLGLRLIYFSYDVKMKEKGDIPEGYSVSREKKERFSLILESASTNQTSMYLCASSPQGFTEAFFGQGTRLTVV.